Listed below are T cell receptor beta chains from one sample, sequenced in a study of regulatory T cells in long-lasting Graves disease. Each CDR3 protein gets one entry after TCRdb re-called the multiplex PCR reads with MiXCR. This table has some 320,000 distinct CDR3 sequences, about 18% appearing once. The starting material was peripheral blood mononuclear cells (PBMCs), obtained at new diagnosis, from a patient treated with antithyroid drugs. Receptor source: a female donor with Graves disease. The CDR3 runs from the conserved cysteine through the conserved F or W. Each record gives: clone size, V gene, D gene, J gene, CDR3 protein, CDR3 DNA. The D gene is left open where the match is weak. Clone size is given for some rows only: seen once, a few or many times, or a class if the clone is expanded.

abundance: many; v_gene: TRBV9; d_gene: TRBD2; j_gene: TRBJ2-7; CDR3aa: CASSVSPSGSYEQYF; CDR3nt: TGTGCCAGCAGCGTTTCTCCTAGCGGCTCCTACGAGCAGTACTTC
abundance: .; v_gene: TRBV10-2; d_gene: .; j_gene: TRBJ1-3; CDR3aa: CASSAGGPGNTIYF; CDR3nt: TGCGCCAGCAGTGCTGGGGGGCCTGGAAACACCATATATTTT
abundance: many; v_gene: TRBV2; d_gene: .; j_gene: TRBJ1-4; CDR3aa: CASLTSEGEKLFF; CDR3nt: TGTGCCAGTTTAACCTCGGAGGGTGAAAAACTGTTTTTT
abundance: many; v_gene: TRBV5-1; d_gene: TRBD1; j_gene: TRBJ2-7; CDR3aa: CASSLEQGASYEQYF; CDR3nt: TGCGCCAGCAGCTTGGAACAGGGGGCCTCCTACGAGCAGTACTTC
abundance: many; v_gene: TRBV6-1; d_gene: .; j_gene: TRBJ2-5; CDR3aa: CASSGSGWETQYF; CDR3nt: TGTGCCAGCAGTGGCTCAGGGTGGGAGACCCAGTACTTC
abundance: .; v_gene: TRBV28; d_gene: .; j_gene: TRBJ2-1; CDR3aa: CASSFDLSSYNEQFF; CDR3nt: TGTGCCAGCAGTTTTGATTTGAGCTCCTACAATGAGCAGTTCTTC
abundance: many; v_gene: TRBV11-2; d_gene: .; j_gene: TRBJ2-2; CDR3aa: CASSFFDLAANTGELFF; CDR3nt: TGTGCCAGCAGCTTCTTTGACCTTGCCGCGAACACCGGGGAGCTGTTTTTT
abundance: many; v_gene: TRBV7-9; d_gene: TRBD1; j_gene: TRBJ2-3; CDR3aa: CASSSTWDRTGGTDTQYF; CDR3nt: TGTGCCAGCAGCTCCACCTGGGACAGGACAGGAGGCACAGATACGCAGTATTTT
abundance: .; v_gene: TRBV11-2; d_gene: .; j_gene: TRBJ1-1; CDR3aa: CASSLYIRAGFMNTEAFF; CDR3nt: TGTGCCAGCAGTTTATATATCAGGGCGGGGTTTATGAACACTGAAGCTTTCTTT
abundance: many; v_gene: TRBV28; d_gene: .; j_gene: TRBJ1-1; CDR3aa: CASSFSVGPFEAFF; CDR3nt: TGTGCCAGCAGTTTCTCCGTGGGGCCGTTTGAAGCTTTCTTT
abundance: many; v_gene: TRBV6-2/TRBV6-3; d_gene: .; j_gene: TRBJ1-5; CDR3aa: CASSLAQGNQPQHF; CDR3nt: TGTGCCAGCAGTTTGGCACAGGGAAATCAGCCCCAGCATTTT
abundance: many; v_gene: TRBV30; d_gene: TRBD2; j_gene: TRBJ2-7; CDR3aa: CGGGYSYEQYF; CDR3nt: TGTGGCGGGGGGTACTCCTACGAGCAGTACTTC
abundance: .; v_gene: TRBV28; d_gene: .; j_gene: TRBJ1-3; CDR3aa: CASSLQPPRTLGNTIYF; CDR3nt: TGTGCCAGCAGTCTTCAACCCCCCAGGACCCTGGGAAACACCATATATTTT
abundance: many; v_gene: TRBV29-1; d_gene: TRBD2; j_gene: TRBJ2-7; CDR3aa: CSATSGDMEYEQYF; CDR3nt: TGCAGCGCGACTAGCGGGGACATGGAGTACGAGCAGTACTTC
abundance: many; v_gene: TRBV29-1; d_gene: .; j_gene: TRBJ2-1; CDR3aa: CSVEQEFAYNEQFF; CDR3nt: TGCAGCGTTGAGCAGGAATTTGCTTACAATGAGCAGTTCTTC
abundance: many; v_gene: TRBV6-5; d_gene: TRBD1; j_gene: TRBJ2-4; CDR3aa: CASSTSTGAEDIQYF; CDR3nt: TGTGCCAGCAGTACCTCGACAGGGGCCGAGGACATTCAGTACTTC
abundance: many; v_gene: TRBV6-9; d_gene: .; j_gene: TRBJ1-1; CDR3aa: CASSYSGQLNTEAFF; CDR3nt: TGTGCCAGCAGTTACTCCGGACAGTTGAACACTGAAGCTTTCTTT
abundance: few; v_gene: TRBV24-1; d_gene: TRBD1; j_gene: TRBJ2-4; CDR3aa: CATSDSKTGSKNIQYF; CDR3nt: TGTGCCACCAGTGATTCTAAGACAGGGTCCAAAAACATTCAGTACTTC
abundance: many; v_gene: TRBV11-2; d_gene: .; j_gene: TRBJ1-1; CDR3aa: CASSPPFGMNTEAFF; CDR3nt: TGTGCCAGCAGCCCACCTTTCGGGATGAACACTGAAGCTTTCTTT
abundance: many; v_gene: TRBV27; d_gene: .; j_gene: TRBJ2-7; CDR3aa: CASSPNSGLPYEQYF; CDR3nt: TGTGCCAGCAGTCCCAACTCGGGATTACCCTACGAGCAGTACTTC
abundance: .; v_gene: TRBV27; d_gene: .; j_gene: TRBJ1-6; CDR3aa: CASSGPAGLALHF; CDR3nt: TGTGCCAGCAGTGGCCCCGCGGGGTTAGCCCTCCACTTT
abundance: .; v_gene: TRBV3-1; d_gene: TRBD1; j_gene: TRBJ1-2; CDR3aa: CASSQRTGGGGGYTF; CDR3nt: TGTGCCAGCAGCCAACGGACAGGGGGAGGCGGTGGCTACACCTTC
abundance: many; v_gene: TRBV6-2/TRBV6-3; d_gene: .; j_gene: TRBJ2-2; CDR3aa: CASRFLTGELFF; CDR3nt: TGTGCCAGCAGGTTCCTCACCGGGGAGCTGTTTTTT
abundance: many; v_gene: TRBV5-1; d_gene: .; j_gene: TRBJ1-6; CDR3aa: CASSPIANSPLHF; CDR3nt: TGCGCCAGCAGCCCGATAGCTAATTCACCCCTCCACTTT
abundance: few; v_gene: TRBV7-6; d_gene: .; j_gene: TRBJ2-1; CDR3aa: CASSLRALERTSSYNEQFF; CDR3nt: TGTGCCAGCAGCTTACGGGCCCTAGAGCGAACGAGCTCCTACAATGAGCAGTTCTTC
abundance: many; v_gene: TRBV27; d_gene: .; j_gene: TRBJ2-7; CDR3aa: CASSSPGQLTYEQYF; CDR3nt: TGTGCCAGCAGTTCCCCGGGACAACTTACCTACGAGCAGTACTTC
abundance: many; v_gene: TRBV2; d_gene: .; j_gene: TRBJ2-1; CDR3aa: CASSEAPYGNRAHEQFF; CDR3nt: TGTGCCAGCAGTGAAGCGCCTTATGGCAACAGGGCCCATGAGCAGTTCTTC
abundance: .; v_gene: TRBV7-9; d_gene: .; j_gene: TRBJ1-2; CDR3aa: CASSRAPGEIYGYTF; CDR3nt: TGTGCCAGCAGCCGAGCCCCGGGAGAAATCTATGGCTACACCTTC
abundance: once; v_gene: TRBV11-2; d_gene: TRBD2; j_gene: TRBJ2-5; CDR3aa: CASSAGGLGRETQYF; CDR3nt: TGTGCCAGCAGCGCGGGGGGACTAGGTCGAGAGACCCAGTACTTC
abundance: .; v_gene: TRBV20-1; d_gene: TRBD2; j_gene: TRBJ2-3; CDR3aa: CSANPAGTGGPWPQYF; CDR3nt: TGCAGTGCCAACCCCGCCGGGACGGGAGGCCCCTGGCCGCAGTATTTT
abundance: many; v_gene: TRBV7-8; d_gene: TRBD2; j_gene: TRBJ2-1; CDR3aa: CASSLIRTSGSFRVEQFF; CDR3nt: TGTGCCAGCAGCCTGATTAGGACTAGCGGGAGTTTTAGGGTTGAGCAGTTCTTC